This T cell receptor beta chain was profiled in a study of blood T cell repertoires in COVID-19. Background on the study: The analysed material was cDNA or gDNA that came from T cells, B-cell-depleted T cells, or PBMCs.

Sequenced by immunoSEQ multiplex PCR; TCRdb stores in-frame clones only, minus some. The table lists some 510,000 clones, around nine tenths of them singletons, with about 2% in the top ten. A single count supports this clone. Germline lookup yields CDR1 LGHDT and CDR2 YNNKEL (reference sequence). This CDR3 contains 14 residues. After removal of 4 bases from V and 10 bases from J, the junction contained 10 bases not matched to a gene. Two negative PCRs, clearance, or symptom resolution characterized the recovered Cohort 3 donors. This receptor was identified in a woman aged 40 to 50 who had recovered from COVID-19. The sample consisted of PBMCs or T cells enriched from blood (not recorded which). The gene calls are TRBV3-1 (or the pseudogene TRBV3-2) and TRBJ1-1, with 9 bases identical to TRBD1. The chain's CDR3 is CASSPGQGILSAFF. The CDR3, as DNA: TGTGCCAGCAGCCCGGGACAGGGTATTTTGTCAGCTTTCTTT.